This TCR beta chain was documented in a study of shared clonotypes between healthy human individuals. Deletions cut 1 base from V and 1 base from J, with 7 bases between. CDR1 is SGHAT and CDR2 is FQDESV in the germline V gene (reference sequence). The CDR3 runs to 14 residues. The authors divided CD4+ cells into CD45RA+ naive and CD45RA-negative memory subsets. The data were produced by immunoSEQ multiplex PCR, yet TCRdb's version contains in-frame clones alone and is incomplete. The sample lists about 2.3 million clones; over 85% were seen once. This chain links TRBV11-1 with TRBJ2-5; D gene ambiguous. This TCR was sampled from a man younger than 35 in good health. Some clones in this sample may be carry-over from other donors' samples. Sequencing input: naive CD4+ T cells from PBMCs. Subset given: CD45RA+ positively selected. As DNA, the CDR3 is TGTGCCAGCAGCTTAGGACATCCCCAAGAGACCCAGTACTTC. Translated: CASSLGHPQETQYF.